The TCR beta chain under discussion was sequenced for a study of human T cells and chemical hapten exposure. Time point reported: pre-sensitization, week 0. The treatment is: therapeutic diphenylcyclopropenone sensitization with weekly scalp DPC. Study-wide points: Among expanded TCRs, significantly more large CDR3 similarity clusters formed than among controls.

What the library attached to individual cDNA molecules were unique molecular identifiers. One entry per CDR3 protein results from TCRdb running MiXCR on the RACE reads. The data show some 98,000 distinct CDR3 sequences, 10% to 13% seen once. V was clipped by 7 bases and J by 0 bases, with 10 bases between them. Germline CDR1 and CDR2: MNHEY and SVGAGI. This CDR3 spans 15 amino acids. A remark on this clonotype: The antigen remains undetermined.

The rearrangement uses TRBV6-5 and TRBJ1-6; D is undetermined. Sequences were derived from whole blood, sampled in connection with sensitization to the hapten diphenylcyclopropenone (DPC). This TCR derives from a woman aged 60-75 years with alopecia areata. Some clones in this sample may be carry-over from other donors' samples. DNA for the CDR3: TGTGCCAGCAAGGACGCCGGCTCCTATAATTCACCCCTCCACTTT. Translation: CASKDAGSYNSPLHF.